The rows below give T cell receptor beta chains drawn from one sample of a study of shared clonotypes between healthy human individuals. Assay: immunoSEQ multiplex PCR; the TCRdb copy retains only in-frame clones and omits some. The sample contains 2 million to 2.5 million clones, around 90% of which appear only once. Specimen: naive CD4+ T cells from PBMCs. Source of these receptors: a man aged 18 to 29 in good health. Some clones in this sample may be carry-over from other donors' samples. Both conserved end residues are part of each CDR3. A D gene is named only where the DNA matches it firmly. Only some rows state a clone size, as once, few, many or a class for expanded clones.

TRBD1	TRBJ1-5	TRBV6-1	.	TGTGCCAGCAGTGAAGCGCGGGCAGGGGGCGCTTACGGCAATCAGCCCCAGCATTTT	CASSEARAGGAYGNQPQHF
.	TRBJ2-3	TRBV4-1	once	TGCGCCAGCAGCCAAGAATCCTTGGGCACAGATACGCAGTATTTT	CASSQESLGTDTQYF
.	TRBJ2-7	TRBV18	.	TGTGCCAGCTCACGAAGTACTACGCTTTCCTACGAGCAGTACTTC	CASSRSTTLSYEQYF
TRBD2	TRBJ2-5	TRBV7-9	.	TGTGCCAGCAACCCGGGGAGGGATTTTGAGACCCAGTACTTC	CASNPGRDFETQYF
.	TRBJ2-1	TRBV4-3	once	TGCGCCAGCAGCCAAGAGACACAGGGCCATGAGCAGTTCTTC	CASSQETQGHEQFF
.	TRBJ1-2	TRBV19	.	TGTGCCAGTAGTGGTTTCAGGGGAACCTATGGCTACACCTTC	CASSGFRGTYGYTF
TRBD2	TRBJ2-5	TRBV19	once	TGTGCCAGTACCCTTAGCGGGAGGGCCGGAGAGACCCAGTACTTC	CASTLSGRAGETQYF
.	TRBJ2-5	TRBV6-1	.	TGTGCCAGCAGCATCCGGGACCGCCAAGAGACCCAGTACTTC	CASSIRDRQETQYF
.	TRBJ1-5	TRBV6-1	.	TGTGCCAGCAGTGAAGCGCTAAATCAGCCCCAGCATTTT	CASSEALNQPQHF
.	TRBJ2-7	TRBV28	few	TGTGCCAGCAGGAATCCCTACGAGCAGTACTTC	CASRNPYEQYF
TRBD1	TRBJ2-5	TRBV7-2	.	TGTGCCAGCAGCTCATCCGGGACAGGGGGCGCAAAGACCCAGTACTTC	CASSSSGTGGAKTQYF
.	TRBJ2-7	TRBV20-1	.	TGCAGTGCTAGTCCCGAGCAGTACTTC	CSASPEQYF
.	TRBJ2-1	TRBV7-9	.	TGTGCCAGCAGCTTAGGACTTGGGGTCGTCTTC	CASSLGLGVVF
.	TRBJ2-1	TRBV7-3	.	TGTGCCAGCAGCTTCTCGGGGCCCAATGAGCAGTTCTTC	CASSFSGPNEQFF
TRBD1	TRBJ1-2	TRBV7-3	.	TGTGCCAGCAGCTTAAGACAGGGGGTAGATGGCTACACCTTC	CASSLRQGVDGYTF
TRBD2	TRBJ2-1	TRBV7-9	.	TGTGCCAGCAGCTTAGGACTAGCGGGGGTCTTC	CASSLGLAGVF
TRBD1	TRBJ2-5	TRBV15	.	TGTGCCACCAGCGGGGGGGGACAGGGGTTCCAAGAGACCCAGTACTTC	CATSGGGQGFQETQYF
TRBD1	TRBJ1-2	TRBV20-1	.	TGCAGTGCTAGCCGGACAGGTAGCTACACCTTC	CSASRTGSYTF
.	TRBJ1-2	TRBV28	.	TGTGCCAGCAGTTTAGGGACGGCGAACTATGGCTACACCTTC	CASSLGTANYGYTF
TRBD1	TRBJ1-4	TRBV28	.	TGTGCCAGCGGACCTAAGCTGACAGGGTGGGGCGAAAAACTGTTTTTT	CASGPKLTGWGEKLFF
.	TRBJ2-1	TRBV10-3	.	TGTGCCATCAGTGAGCCAACCAACGTCAATGAGCAGTTCTTC	CAISEPTNVNEQFF
TRBD2	TRBJ2-5	TRBV7-6	.	TGTGCCAGCAGCGTAGGAAAGGAAGTGCTAGCGGGAGGTGACTTC	CASSVGKEVLAGGDF
.	TRBJ1-1	TRBV30	few	TGTGCCTGGAGTGACGTGGGGGGAACTGAAGCTTTCTTT	CAWSDVGGTEAFF
.	TRBJ2-6	TRBV11-2	once	TGTGCCAGCAGCCCTTCCCACGGAGTGGCTGGGGCCAACGTCCTGACTTTC	CASSPSHGVAGANVLTF
TRBD2	TRBJ2-5	TRBV4-3	.	TGCGCCAGCAGCCAAGTCTTAGCGGGAGCTCTCAACGGGGAGACCCAGTACTTC	CASSQVLAGALNGETQYF
.	TRBJ2-5	TRBV10-3	.	TGTGCCATCAGTGAGTCACGGGGAGTTGAGACCCAGTACTTC	CAISESRGVETQYF
.	TRBJ2-2	TRBV29-1	.	TGCAGCGTTGCGGGGGCAGAGGCTACCGGGGAGCTGTTTTTT	CSVAGAEATGELFF
.	TRBJ1-5	TRBV30	once	TGTGCCTGGAGCGTCGTTGAGAGGCAGCCCCAGCATTTT	CAWSVVERQPQHF
.	TRBJ2-2	TRBV10-3	.	TGTGCCATCAGACAGACCACCAACACCGGGGAGCTGTTTTTT	CAIRQTTNTGELFF
.	TRBJ2-7	TRBV2	.	TGTGCCAGCACCCTCCTCCCGGCTTTAGAGCAGTACTTC	CASTLLPALEQYF
.	TRBJ2-7	TRBV7-9	.	TGTGCCAGCAGCGAACGGGCTGTACCCCGCGAGCAGTACTTC	CASSERAVPREQYF
.	TRBJ2-7	TRBV9	.	TGTGCCAGCAGCGTAGATCGGGGTGGCGAGCAGTACTTC	CASSVDRGGEQYF
.	TRBJ1-4	TRBV11-1	.	TGTGCCAGCAGCTTAGGACTTGCAACTAATGAAAAACTGTTTTTT	CASSLGLATNEKLFF
.	TRBJ1-2	TRBV5-1	.	TGCGCCAGCAGCTTGGGGGCCTCTTGGAACTATGGCTACACCTTC	CASSLGASWNYGYTF
TRBD1	TRBJ1-3	TRBV27	.	TGTGCCAGCAGTCTCGGACAGGGTGTTACCATATATTTT	CASSLGQGVTIYF
.	TRBJ1-2	TRBV29-1	.	TGCAGCGCTGGCGAGGGCTACACCTTC	CSAGEGYTF
TRBD1	TRBJ1-1	TRBV7-9	.	TGTGCCAGCAGCCCAAGACAGGGTACCACTGAAGCTTTCTTT	CASSPRQGTTEAFF
TRBD2	TRBJ2-3	TRBV7-9	.	TGTGCCAGCAGCTTAAGGGCGGGGGAGACAGATACGCAGTATTTT	CASSLRAGETDTQYF
.	TRBJ2-7	TRBV6-6	.	TGTGCCAGCAGTTATGAACGTTTAGCCTACGAGCAGTACTTC	CASSYERLAYEQYF
TRBD2	TRBJ2-7	TRBV7-3	.	TGTGCCAGCAGCTTAACGCCGGGAGGGCCCCACGAGCAGTACTTC	CASSLTPGGPHEQYF
TRBD2	TRBJ2-5	TRBV5-1	.	TGCGCCAGCAGCTCCGGACTAGCGGGAGGGATCGAAGAGACCCAGTACTTC	CASSSGLAGGIEETQYF
.	TRBJ2-3	TRBV20-1	once	TGCAGAGTAGCGGTTACAGATACGCAGTATTTT	CRVAVTDTQYF
.	TRBJ1-1	TRBV19	.	TGTGCCAGTAGTAGTTCACAGGCCCCGAACACTGAAGCTTTCTTT	CASSSSQAPNTEAFF
.	TRBJ1-1	TRBV5-1	.	TGCGCCAGCAGCGCGACGGGACAGAACACTGAAGCTTTCTTT	CASSATGQNTEAFF
.	TRBJ2-1	TRBV15	.	TGTGCCACCAGCAGCAGGCTTTCCTACAATGAGCAGTTCTTC	CATSSRLSYNEQFF
TRBD2	TRBJ2-1	TRBV29-1	.	TGCAGCACTATAGCGGGATGGGCCTACAATGAGCAGTTCTTC	CSTIAGWAYNEQFF
.	TRBJ1-3	TRBV9	.	TGTGCCAGCAGCGTAGTTGGGGGAAACACCATATATTTT	CASSVVGGNTIYF
TRBD2	TRBJ2-2	TRBV5-1	.	TGCGCCAGCAGAGGAGCGGGAGTCATCGGGGAGCTGTTTTTT	CASRGAGVIGELFF
.	TRBJ1-2	TRBV13	.	TGTGCCAGCAGCTTAGTACAGGGAGATGGCTACACCTTC	CASSLVQGDGYTF
.	TRBJ1-1	TRBV29-1	.	TGCAGCGTTGAAGTAGGGTTTGGGAACACTGAAGCTTTCTTT	CSVEVGFGNTEAFF
TRBD2	TRBJ2-2	TRBV2	.	TGTGCCAGCAGCCTCCGGACTAGCGGGAGTTCGAACACCGGGGAGCTGTTTTTT	CASSLRTSGSSNTGELFF
.	TRBJ2-7	TRBV7-8	.	TGTGCCAGCAGCCGACCGGGCAGGACTTCCTACGAGCAGTACTTC	CASSRPGRTSYEQYF
.	TRBJ2-3	TRBV5-1	.	TGCGCCAGCAGCTTCATTGGGCAGGGCTTAAGAGATACGCAGTATTTT	CASSFIGQGLRDTQYF
TRBD2	TRBJ2-7	TRBV7-9	.	TGTGCCAGCAGCTTAGTGGGGTCTAGCGGGGTGGGACCTTACGAGCAGTACTTC	CASSLVGSSGVGPYEQYF
TRBD2	TRBJ2-1	TRBV5-4	.	TGTGCCAGCAGTTCACGGTCGAGTAGCGGGAGTGATGATGAGCAGTTCTTC	CASSSRSSSGSDDEQFF
TRBD2	TRBJ2-3	TRBV5-1	.	TGCGCCAGCAGCCTCGTAGCGGGAGGTACAGATACGCAGTATTTT	CASSLVAGGTDTQYF
TRBD2	TRBJ2-7	TRBV18	.	TGTGCCAGCTCACCCTCGTCCGGGACTAGTTTCGAGCAGTACTTC	CASSPSSGTSFEQYF